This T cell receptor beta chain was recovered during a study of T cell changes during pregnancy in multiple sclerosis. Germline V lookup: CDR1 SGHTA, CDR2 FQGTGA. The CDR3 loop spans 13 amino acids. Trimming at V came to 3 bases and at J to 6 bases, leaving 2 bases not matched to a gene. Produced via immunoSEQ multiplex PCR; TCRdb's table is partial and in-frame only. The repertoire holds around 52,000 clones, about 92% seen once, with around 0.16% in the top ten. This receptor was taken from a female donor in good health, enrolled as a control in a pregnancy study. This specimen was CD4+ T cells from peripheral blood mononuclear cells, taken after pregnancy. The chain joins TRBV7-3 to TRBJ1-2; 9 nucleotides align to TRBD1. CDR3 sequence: CASSLDRGDGYTF. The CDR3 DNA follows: TGTGCCAGCAGCTTGGACAGGGGAGATGGCTACACCTTC.